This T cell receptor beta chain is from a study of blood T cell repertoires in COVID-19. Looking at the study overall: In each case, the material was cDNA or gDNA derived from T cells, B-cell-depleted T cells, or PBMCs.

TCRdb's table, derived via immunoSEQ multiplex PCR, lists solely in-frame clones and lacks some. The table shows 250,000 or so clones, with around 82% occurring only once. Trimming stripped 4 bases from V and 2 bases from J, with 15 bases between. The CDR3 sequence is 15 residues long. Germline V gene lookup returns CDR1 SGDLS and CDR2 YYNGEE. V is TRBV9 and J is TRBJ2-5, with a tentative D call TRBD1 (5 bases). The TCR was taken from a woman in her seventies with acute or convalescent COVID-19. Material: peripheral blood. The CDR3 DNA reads TGTGCCAGCAGCTTCTCCTGGGGCTCTCAAGAGACCCAGTACTTC. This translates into CASSFSWGSQETQYF.